This T cell receptor beta chain was observed in a study of shared clonotypes between healthy human individuals. Looked up from germline, CDR1 is KGHSH and CDR2 is LQKENI. This CDR3 contains 13 residues. V was clipped by 3 bases and J by 5 bases, with 11 bases between them. Using about 220 ng DNA, 30,000 to 35,000 T cell genomes, the sorted-subset replicate PCRs were run. TCRdb's copy holds only in-frame clones and misses some; the assay was immunoSEQ multiplex PCR. The repertoire has around 1 million clones, around 80% of them found once; the top ten carry nearly 1.5%. Whole-study results and caveats: Naive subsets generally exceeded memory subsets in estimated richness. Among donors, sharing of clonotypes was expected to be affected by sequencing depth.

CD4+ cells yielded CD45RA+ naive and CD45RA-negative memory subsets. A word on this clone: Its antigen is still unknown.

The sequencing input was memory CD4+ T cells sorted from blood. Subset noted: CD45RA-negative fraction. The J gene is TRBJ2-7, the V gene TRBV18, with a possible D match to TRBD1 (6 bases). This clonotype was sampled from a young man in good health. The CDR3 nucleotides read TGTGCCAGCTCACCCGACAGGATCGACGAGCAGTACTTC. Protein product: CASSPDRIDEQYF.